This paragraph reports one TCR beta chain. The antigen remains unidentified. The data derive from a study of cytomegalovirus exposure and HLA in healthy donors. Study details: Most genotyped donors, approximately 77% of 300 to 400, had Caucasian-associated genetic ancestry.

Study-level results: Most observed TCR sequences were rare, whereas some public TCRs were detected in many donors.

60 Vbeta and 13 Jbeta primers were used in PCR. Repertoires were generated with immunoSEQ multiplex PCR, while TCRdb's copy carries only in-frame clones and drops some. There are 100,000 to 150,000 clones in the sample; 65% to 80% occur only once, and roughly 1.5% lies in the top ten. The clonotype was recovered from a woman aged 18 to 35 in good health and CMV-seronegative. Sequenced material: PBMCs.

In DNA form, the CDR3 reads TGTGCCAGCACTAATAAACTAGCGGGAGGTTATGAGCAGTTCTTC. Translated: CASTNKLAGGYEQFF. The chain joins TRBV25-1 to TRBJ2-1, with 12 positions matching TRBD2. After removal of 7 bases from V and 8 bases from J, the junction contained 9 bases not matched to a gene. This CDR3 has 15 residues. Germline-derived CDR1 and CDR2 are MGHDK and SYGVNS.